Following are 24 T cell receptor beta chains from one sample sequenced in a study of T-cell memory formation after mild COVID-19. TCRdb redid the calling of the 5' RACE reads with MiXCR, one entry per CDR3 protein. Of 150,000 to 200,000 distinct CDR3 sequences listed, less than 40% are singletons. Sequenced material: PBMCs or a T cell subset sorted from them (not recorded which). Source of these receptors: an adult woman who had mild COVID-19 (a few samples of this study predate the infection). Cell type and time point are not known.

The chain joins TRBV24-1 to TRBJ2-2; D not resolved. Germline CDR1 reads KGHDR; CDR2 reads SFDVKD. The CDR3 contains 12 residues. The V end was cut by 6 bases, the J end by 5 bases, with 6 bases between. CDR3 nucleotide sequence: TGTGCCACCAGTCTAAGAACCGGGGAGCTGTTTTTT. Residues: CATSLRTGELFF.

CDR3 sequence: CASSQPGHYNEQFF. The CDR3, as DNA: TGCGCCAGCAGCCAACCTGGACACTACAATGAGCAGTTCTTC. The chain joins TRBV4-1 to TRBJ2-1, with a tentative D call TRBD1 (5 bases). The CDR3 totals 14 residues. Germline lookup yields CDR1 MGHRA and CDR2 YSYEKL. V gave up 2 bases and J gave up 3 bases, with 8 bases separating them.

CDR3 in amino acids: CASSLPGLAGDNEQFF. As DNA, the CDR3 is TGCGCCAGCAGCTTACCGGGACTAGCGGGTGATAATGAGCAGTTCTTC. This chain links TRBV5-1 with TRBJ2-1; TRBD2 agrees at 12 bases. V shed 2 bases and J 7 bases; nucleotides not matched to a gene: 7. The length of the CDR3 is 16 residues. Germline V lookup: CDR1 SGHRS, CDR2 YFSETQ.

The chain uses TRBV6-5 and TRBJ2-7; D is unclear. Looked up from germline, CDR1 is MNHEY and CDR2 is SVGAGI. The CDR3 contains 16 residues. Trimming stripped 6 bases from V and 0 bases from J, with 18 bases between. CDR3 residues: CASSPQTVSPSYEQYF. CDR3 nucleotides: TGTGCCAGCAGCCCACAAACAGTTTCTCCCTCCTACGAGCAGTACTTC.

The chain is built from TRBV6-6 and TRBJ1-1; D might be TRBD1 (5 bases). The CDR3 runs 13 residues. CDR1 MNHNY and CDR2 SVGAGI come from the germline V gene (reference sequence). V gave up 2 bases and J gave up 3 bases, with 7 bases separating them. CDR3 bases: TGTGCCAGCAGTTACCGCAGGGACACTGAAGCTTTCTTT. Protein: CASSYRRDTEAFF.

This clonotype was seen only a few times. The V call is TRBV4-3, the J call TRBJ2-5, with 8 nucleotides matching TRBD2. The CDR3 consists of 15 residues. Germline values: CDR1 LGHNA, CDR2 YSLEER. The ends lost 0 bases at V and 5 bases at J; junction bases unmatched: 5. The CDR3 loop is CASSQEPLAAETQYF. The CDR3 nucleotides read TGCGCCAGCAGCCAAGAGCCACTAGCGGCCGAGACCCAGTACTTC.

The CDR3 here is CSARDGQTQETQYF. Written as DNA, the CDR3 is TGCAGTGCTAGAGATGGACAGACACAAGAGACCCAGTACTTC. The chain uses TRBV20-1 and TRBJ2-5; a weak D match, TRBD1 (6 bases). The CDR3 totals 14 residues. CDR1 is DFQATT and CDR2 is SNEGSKA in the germline V gene (reference sequence). V lost 0 bases and J lost 2, with 10 bases in between.

This clonotype has a handful of counts. V is TRBV15 and J is TRBJ1-5; perhaps TRBD1 as D (6 bases). The V end was cut by 0 bases, the J end by 6 bases, with 9 bases between. Germline V lookup: CDR1 LNHNV, CDR2 YYDKDF (reference sequence). The CDR3 is made up of 14 amino acids. CDR3 sequence: CATSRDGGAQPQHF. The CDR3 DNA reads as TGTGCCACCAGCAGAGATGGGGGGGCTCAGCCCCAGCATTTT.

The V call is TRBV24-1, the J call TRBJ2-7; no reliable D call. V lost 3 bases to trimming and J lost 3 bases, with 8 bases between them. The germline V gene encodes CDR1 KGHDR and CDR2 SFDVKD. The CDR3 consists of 13 residues. This chain's CDR3 is CATSDPGLYEQYF. The CDR3 coding sequence is TGTGCCACCAGTGATCCAGGCCTCTACGAGCAGTACTTC.

In this sample, this clonotype is medium-sized. The rearrangement links TRBV6-2 or TRBV6-3 to TRBJ2-2; 9 nucleotides agree with TRBD1. CDR3 length equals 16 residues. J gave up 5 bases and V 2 bases, and 6 bases lay outside the gene matches. From germline, CDR1 is MNHEY and CDR2 SVGEGT. The DNA of the CDR3 is TGTGCCAGCAGTTACCCGACAGGGGGATCGACCGGGGAGCTGTTTTTT. It specifies CASSYPTGGSTGELFF.

This sequence joins TRBV20-1 and TRBJ2-1; D remains ambiguous. In germline, CDR1 is DFQATT, CDR2 SNEGSKA (reference sequence). The V and J ends lost 3 bases and 0 bases respectively, with 18 bases between them. CDR3 size: 17 residues. CDR3 in DNA: TGCAGTGCTAGTGTTCGTGGGCAGATAAGCTCCTACAATGAGCAGTTCTTC. Translation gives CSASVRGQISSYNEQFF.

This clonotype came up a few times. This chain connects TRBV5-1 to TRBJ1-5, with D possibly matching TRBD1 (5 bases). The germline V and J ends were trimmed by 4 bases and 9 bases, with 17 bases remaining between them. The CDR3 totals 14 residues. Germline V lookup: CDR1 SGHRS, CDR2 YFSETQ. The CDR3 coding sequence is TGCGCCAGCAGCGCTGACATGAGTGGGGGGCCCCAGCATTTT. Translation gives CASSADMSGGPQHF.

The CDR3 protein is CASSGRGARGYEQYF. DNA of the CDR3: TGTGCCAGCAGCGGGCGAGGGGCCCGGGGCTACGAGCAGTACTTC. The V call is TRBV5-6, the J call TRBJ2-7, with D perhaps being TRBD1 or TRBD2 (5 bases each). CDR1 is SGHDT, CDR2 YYEEEE, per germline. The CDR3 has 15 residues. Between the trimmed V and J ends, which lost 4 bases and 3 bases, there was a span of 17 bases.

V gene TRBV2 combines with J gene TRBJ1-5; 8 bases agree with TRBD1. The CDR3 is made up of 15 amino acids. With V trimmed by 8 bases and J by 3 bases, 9 bases remained unmatched. Per germline, CDR1 SNHLY and CDR2 FYNNEI. CDR3 nucleotides: TGTGCCAGCTCCCGACAGACAGGGGACAATCAGCCCCAGCATTTT. Protein sequence: CASSRQTGDNQPQHF.

V usage is TRBV24-1 and J usage is TRBJ2-2, with 10 bases matching TRBD2. With V trimmed by 7 bases and J by 4 bases, 2 bases remained unmatched. Germline V lookup: CDR1 KGHDR, CDR2 SFDVKD. The CDR3 is made up of 14 amino acids. The chain's CDR3 is CATRSGRGTGELFF. The CDR3 coding sequence is TGTGCCACCAGAAGCGGGAGGGGCACCGGGGAGCTGTTTTTT.

For the CDR3, the DNA is TGCAGTGCTACGAACGAGCGGGAGAGCACAGATACGCAGTATTTT. Translation gives CSATNERESTDTQYF. The chain is built from TRBV20-1 and TRBJ2-3, with 8 bases fitting TRBD2. The germline gives CDR1 DFQATT, CDR2 SNEGSKA (reference sequence). The CDR3 has 15 amino acids. With V trimmed by 4 bases and J by 0 bases, 6 bases remained unmatched.

V is TRBV3-1 and J is TRBJ2-5; no definite D call. Between the trimmed V and J ends, which lost 3 bases and 1 base, there was a span of 6 bases. Germline V CDR1 and CDR2: LGHDT, YNNKEL (reference sequence). The length of the CDR3 is 13 residues. The CDR3 loop is CASSQVSQETQYF. The CDR3 coding sequence is TGTGCCAGCAGCCAGGTCAGCCAAGAGACCCAGTACTTC.

The CDR3 is CSATGVATYEQYF. CDR3 nucleotides: TGCAGTGCTACCGGAGTAGCGACCTACGAGCAGTACTTC. The chain carries TRBV20-1 and TRBJ2-7; perhaps TRBD2 as D (5 bases). CDR1 is DFQATT and CDR2 is SNEGSKA in the germline V gene (reference sequence). CDR3 length equals 13 residues. V was clipped by 4 bases and J by 2 bases, with 12 bases between them.

This clonotype was recorded only once. The chain couples TRBV3-1 to TRBJ1-1; possibly TRBD1 for D (5 bases). This CDR3 is built from 17 residues. With 0 bases removed from V and 5 bases from J, the gap between germline ends came to 19 bases. Germline-derived CDR1 and CDR2 are LGHDT and YNNKEL (reference sequence). DNA of the CDR3: TGTGCCAGCAGCCAAGAAGCCTTGCAGGGCCCCCTAACTGAAGCTTTCTTT. Its translation: CASSQEALQGPLTEAFF.

The chain carries TRBV11-3 and TRBJ1-1, with TRBD1 identical over 7 bases. Germline assignment: CDR1 SGHNT and CDR2 YENEEA. Germline trimming cut 7 bases from V and 1 base from J; bases unmatched to any gene: 3. The CDR3 runs 13 residues. This CDR3 reads CASNDRANTEAFF. CDR3 nucleotides: TGTGCCAGCAACGACAGGGCGAACACTGAAGCTTTCTTT.

The chain has TRBV12-3 or TRBV12-4 and TRBJ1-1; 7 bases align to TRBD1. After removal of 5 bases from V and 0 bases from J, the junction contained 6 bases not matched to a gene. The CDR3 has 15 amino acids. The CDR3 bases are TGTGCCAGCAGTACCGGGACAGCCATGAACACTGAAGCTTTCTTT. Its translation is CASSTGTAMNTEAFF.

The sample holds a few counts of this clonotype. This chain uses TRBV7-2 with TRBJ2-7; 9 nucleotides align to TRBD2. The CDR3 is 17 residues long. J was trimmed by 0 bases and V by 5 bases; bases with no gene match: 11. Germline assignment: CDR1 SGHTA and CDR2 FQGNSA. CDR3 loop: CASSKRPLAGLSYEQYF. The CDR3 DNA is TGTGCCAGCAGCAAGAGACCGCTAGCGGGGCTCTCCTACGAGCAGTACTTC.

J is TRBJ2-3 and V is TRBV7-8, with D uncertain. The length of the CDR3 is 15 residues. In germline, CDR1 is SGHVS, CDR2 FQNEAQ. The V end was cut by 5 bases, the J end by 4 bases, with 16 bases between. CDR3 sequence: CASSPQPPYPDTQYF. CDR3 nucleotides: TGTGCCAGCAGCCCCCAGCCCCCGTACCCAGATACGCAGTATTTT.

This clonotype occurred once. This chain links TRBV4-1 with TRBJ2-5, with a weak D call TRBD1 (6 bases). V was shortened by 0 bases and J by 7 bases, with 12 bases between the two germline ends. The germline V gene has CDR1 MGHRA and CDR2 YSYEKL. There are 14 residues in the CDR3. Here the CDR3 DNA reads TGCGCCAGCAGCCAAGAACAGGGCACAGGGACCCAGTACTTC. Protein product: CASSQEQGTGTQYF.